By frequency in the sample, the clone carrying this T cell receptor gamma chain is medium-sized. This entry is derived from a study of gamma delta lymphoproliferative disorders and STAT genes. Study-wide context: Delta libraries were made per EuroClonality-NGS working group procedure.

This CDR3 region has 17 residues. V shed 8 bases and J 0 bases; nucleotides not matched to a gene: 13. Sequencing used genomic DNA taken from PBMCs of patients and controls. TCRdb redid the clone calls on the multiplex PCR reads with CATT. The sample records some 2,400 gamma-chain clones, about 9.3% being singletons. The sample was blood. This rearrangement joins TRGV10 to TRGJP1. The J gene was not available in TCRdb and was assigned here by matching the DNA to germline segments. TRGV10 is sorted into the ORF group, with uncertain function. This receptor was taken from a human donor in good health. The CDR3 DNA reads as TGTGCTGCGTGGGATACTCACCAGGATACCACTGGTTGGTTCAAGATATTT. This encodes CAAWDTHQDTTGWFKIF.